This TCR beta chain is drawn from a study of blood T cell repertoires in COVID-19. Across the study: T cells, B-cell-depleted T cells, or PBMCs supplied cDNA or gDNA.

The germline CDR1 and CDR2 sequences are SGHTA and FQGTGA. This CDR3 has 14 amino acids. V dropped 1 base and J dropped 5 bases, with 11 bases sitting between them. Repertoires were generated with immunoSEQ multiplex PCR, while TCRdb's copy carries only in-frame clones and drops some. Seen here are roughly 340,000 clones, 80% to 90% observed once, and the top ten hold about 1%. Everyone who took part was roughly 18 to 89 years old, and they came from about two dozen US areas. Categorization into cohorts depended on clinical history that participants reported. The source of this sequence is a man between 18 and 35 years old who had recovered from COVID-19. The specimen was PBMCs or T cells enriched from blood (not recorded which). V and J are TRBV7-3 and TRBJ2-5; perhaps TRBD1 as D (6 bases). Here the CDR3 reads CASSLIGRGETQYF. The CDR3, as DNA: TGTGCCAGCAGCTTAATCGGCAGGGGTGAGACCCAGTACTTC.